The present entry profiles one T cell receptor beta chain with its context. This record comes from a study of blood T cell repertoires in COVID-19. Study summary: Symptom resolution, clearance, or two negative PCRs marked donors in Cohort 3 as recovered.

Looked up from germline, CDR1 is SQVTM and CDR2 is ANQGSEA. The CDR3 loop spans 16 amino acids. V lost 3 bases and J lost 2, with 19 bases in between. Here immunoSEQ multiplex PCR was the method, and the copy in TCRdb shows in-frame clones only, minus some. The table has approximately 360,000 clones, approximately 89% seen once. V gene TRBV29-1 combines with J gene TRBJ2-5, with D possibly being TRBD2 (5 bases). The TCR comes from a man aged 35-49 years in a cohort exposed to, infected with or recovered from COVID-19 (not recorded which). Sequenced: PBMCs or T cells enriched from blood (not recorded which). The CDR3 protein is CSVDSPLAKDQETQYF. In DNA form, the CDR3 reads TGCAGCGTTGACTCCCCTCTAGCCAAGGATCAAGAGACCCAGTACTTC.